This passage covers 27 T cell receptor beta chains from one sample sequenced in a study of cytomegalovirus exposure and HLA in healthy donors. Both 60 Vbeta primers and 13 Jbeta primers went into the PCR. Clones were read by immunoSEQ multiplex PCR, and TCRdb kept only the in-frame ones, dropping some. Counted here are 100,000 to 150,000 clones, about 81% occurring once; the ten biggest clones make up 1.1%. Material: PBMCs. These receptors were obtained from a woman aged 25-40 years in good health and CMV-seronegative.

The chain is built from TRBV6-5 and TRBJ1-6; TRBD1 agrees at 9 bases. V lost 5 bases, J lost 10 bases, and 9 bases stayed unmatched. The CDR3 runs to 15 residues. Germline lookup yields CDR1 MNHEY and CDR2 SVGAGI. The CDR3 DNA reads TGTGCCAGCAGTAAAAACAGGGGGCCCGAATCACCCCTCCACTTT. This sequence encodes CASSKNRGPESPLHF.

A word on this clone: One junction end disagrees with the germline gene, perhaps due to a read error. In DNA, the CDR3 is TGTTCCAGCAGCTTGGGTACTGGGAGGAGCTCCTACGAGCAGTACTTC. Protein: CSSSLGTGRSSYEQYF. V usage is TRBV7-9 and J usage is TRBJ2-7; the D gene is possibly TRBD2 (6 bases). The CDR3 consists of 16 residues. Germline assignment: CDR1 SEHNR and CDR2 FQNEAQ (reference sequence).

This sequence joins TRBV18 and TRBJ1-1; 7 positions agree with TRBD1. The CDR3 is 16 amino acids. V was pared by 3 bases and J by 0 bases, with 7 bases of the junction left unmatched. Germline-derived CDR1 and CDR2 are KGHSH and LQKENI. The CDR3 protein is CASSPSGQVMNTEAFF. The DNA of the CDR3 is TGTGCCAGCTCACCCTCTGGACAGGTTATGAACACTGAAGCTTTCTTT.

The CDR3 is CASSLEATEAFF. The CDR3, as DNA: TGCGCCAGCAGCTTGGAAGCCACTGAAGCTTTCTTT. This chain links TRBV5-1 with TRBJ1-1, with D hard to call. Trimming left V 0 bases short and J 4 bases short, with 4 bases between. Germline CDR1 SGHRS, CDR2 YFSETQ. There are 12 residues in the CDR3.

This clone was seen just once. V usage is TRBV6-5 and J usage is TRBJ2-7; D may be TRBD2 (6 bases). Trimming took off 5 bases at V and 7 bases at J, with 18 bases between the two ends. This CDR3 comprises 14 residues. Looked up from germline, CDR1 is MNHEY and CDR2 is SVGAGI. In nucleotides, the CDR3 is TGTGCCAGCAGTCTTGGGACGGCCCGGGGGGAGCAGTACTTC. This sequence encodes CASSLGTARGEQYF.

CDR3 amino acids: CASSPLYGTLRLSYNEQFF. CDR3 DNA sequence: TGTGCCAGCTCACCACTGTATGGGACACTGAGGCTCTCCTACAATGAGCAGTTCTTC. The rearrangement uses TRBV18 and TRBJ2-1; TRBD1 is a possible D gene (6 bases). V lost 1 base, J lost 0 bases, and 19 bases lay in between. In germline, CDR1 is KGHSH, CDR2 LQKENI. This CDR3 comprises 19 residues.

The chain uses TRBV7-6 and TRBJ2-3, with a weak D call TRBD2 (6 bases). V was cut by 5 bases and J by 2 bases, with 20 bases left in between. CDR3 length: 17 residues. Per the germline V gene, CDR1 is SGHVS and CDR2 is FNYEAQ. The CDR3 here is CASSNPTVAAATDTQYF. The CDR3 nucleotides read TGTGCCAGCAGCAACCCGACGGTAGCGGCGGCCACAGATACGCAGTATTTT.

This clone showed up just a few times. The V and J genes are TRBV4-2 and TRBJ2-1; TRBD2 matches 14 bases. Per germline, CDR1 LGHNA and CDR2 YNFKEQ. The CDR3 is 16 residues long. Trimming removed 4 bases from V and 7 bases from J; junction bases left unmatched: 6. The CDR3 spells CASSLGLAGEGNEQFF. For the CDR3, the DNA is TGTGCCAGCAGCCTGGGACTAGCGGGAGAGGGAAATGAGCAGTTCTTC.

This chain connects TRBV29-1 to TRBJ1-2; TRBD1 is a possible D gene (5 bases). Germline values: CDR1 SQVTM, CDR2 ANQGSEA. This CDR3 region has 13 residues. V lost 4 bases to trimming and J lost 4 bases, with 13 bases between them. The CDR3 DNA is TGCAGCGTTGGCTTAAGCGGGACCTATGGCTACACCTTC. Amino acid sequence: CSVGLSGTYGYTF.

The chain is built from TRBV4-1 and TRBJ2-3; 7 bases line up with TRBD2. Looked up from germline, CDR1 is MGHRA and CDR2 is YSYEKL. The CDR3 covers 15 residues. V was clipped by 2 bases and J by 2 bases; unmatched bases: 4. CDR3 DNA: TGCGCCAGCAGCCAACGTGCGGGGGACACAGATACGCAGTATTTT. It translates to CASSQRAGDTDTQYF.

The chain couples TRBV11-2 to TRBJ2-1; D perhaps matches TRBD2 (6 bases). Deletions cut 5 bases from V and 6 bases from J, with 11 bases between. Germline V gene lookup returns CDR1 SGHAT and CDR2 FQNNGV. The CDR3 sequence is 13 residues long. CDR3 sequence (DNA): TGTGCCAGCAGCCCCCGGACTATCAATGAGCAGTTCTTC. This gives the protein CASSPRTINEQFF.

The rearrangement links TRBV13 to TRBJ2-7; 11 bases are shared with TRBD1. In germline, CDR1 is PRHDT, CDR2 FYEKMQ (reference sequence). J lost 4 bases, V lost 4 bases, and 3 bases had no gene match. This CDR3 spans 14 amino acids. The CDR3 nucleotides are TGTGCCAGCAGCTCGGGACAGGGGGAATACGAGCAGTACTTC. Amino acids: CASSSGQGEYEQYF.

The chain is built from TRBV18 and TRBJ2-5; possible D gene TRBD2, 6 bases. Trimming took off 4 bases at V and 4 bases at J, with 13 bases between the two ends. The CDR3 sequence is 14 residues long. Germline V gives CDR1 KGHSH, CDR2 LQKENI. In DNA, the CDR3 is TGTGCCAGCTCACGGGCTGCGGGACTAGAGACCCAGTACTTC. As protein: CASSRAAGLETQYF.

The CDR3, as DNA: TGCGCCAGCAGCCAAGTAGTAACAGTCAATCAGCCCCAGCATTTT. Protein sequence: CASSQVVTVNQPQHF. The chain joins TRBV4-1 to TRBJ1-5; no definite D call. V was cut by 1 base and J by 3 bases, with 10 bases left in between. The germline gives CDR1 MGHRA, CDR2 YSYEKL. This CDR3 is built from 15 residues.

The chain recombines TRBV18 with TRBJ1-1, with D tentatively TRBD1 (5 bases). The CDR3 has 13 residues. The germline gives CDR1 KGHSH, CDR2 LQKENI. Deletions cut 2 bases from V and 3 bases from J, with 7 bases between. CDR3 coding DNA: TGTGCCAGCTCACCAAGCAGGGACACTGAAGCTTTCTTT. It yields the protein CASSPSRDTEAFF.

V gene TRBV27 combines with J gene TRBJ2-7; a weak D match, TRBD2 (5 bases). The CDR3 is made up of 12 amino acids. The V and J ends lost 7 bases and 7 bases respectively, with 14 bases between them. Germline CDR1 reads MNHEY; CDR2 reads SMNVEV (reference sequence). This chain's CDR3 is CASKVGAEEQYF. In DNA, the CDR3 is TGTGCCAGCAAGGTAGGAGCGGAAGAGCAGTACTTC.

The rearrangement joins TRBV19 to TRBJ2-5; 9 bases are a match to TRBD1. The CDR3 extends over 16 amino acids. CDR1 is LNHDA and CDR2 is SQIVND in the germline V gene (reference sequence). V lost 4 bases and J lost 1; bases outside the gene matches: 7. The CDR3 region is CASSNGQGLSQETQYF. The CDR3, as DNA: TGTGCCAGTAGTAACGGACAGGGGTTAAGCCAAGAGACCCAGTACTTC.

This chain joins TRBV10-3 and TRBJ2-1; TRBD1 aligns across 8 bases. This CDR3 contains 16 residues. Trimming took 0 bases from V and 7 from J; bases not matched to a gene: 8. CDR1 is ENHRY, CDR2 SYGVKD, per germline. CDR3: CAISESGGRGRNEQFF. CDR3 DNA sequence: TGTGCCATCAGTGAGTCTGGGGGCAGGGGGCGGAATGAGCAGTTCTTC.

The rearrangement links TRBV19 to TRBJ1-1; D remains unclear. V lost 4 bases to trimming and J lost 5 bases, with 14 bases between them. The CDR3 runs to 14 residues. Germline V gene lookup returns CDR1 LNHDA and CDR2 SQIVND (reference sequence). CDR3 DNA sequence: TGTGCCAGTAGTAGTGTTGGGCGCCGAACTGAAGCTTTCTTT. Amino acid sequence: CASSSVGRRTEAFF.

J is TRBJ2-1 and V is TRBV6-5; TRBD1 might be the D (6 bases). Trimming removed 3 bases from V and 1 base from J, with 10 bases in between. The CDR3 runs to 15 residues. CDR1 is MNHEY and CDR2 is SVGAGI in the germline V gene. CDR3 protein: CASSYKGESYNEQFF. CDR3 nucleotides: TGTGCCAGCAGTTATAAGGGGGAATCCTACAATGAGCAGTTCTTC.

In regard to this clone: The junction does not match germline at one end; this may be a read error. This rearrangement joins TRBV19 to TRBJ1-6; perhaps TRBD1 as D (6 bases). The CDR3 has 17 amino acids. Germline V gene lookup returns CDR1 LNHDA and CDR2 SQIVND (reference sequence). DNA for the CDR3: TGTGTCAGTAGTATGAGACAGGCGAGCTCCTATAATTCACCCCTCCACTTT. This translates into CVSSMRQASSYNSPLHF.

Comment on this clone: Other nucleotide sequences in the sample specify the same CDR3. This chain links TRBV18 with TRBJ1-5; 10 nucleotides line up with TRBD1. The germline V gene encodes CDR1 KGHSH and CDR2 LQKENI. After removal of 0 bases from V and 6 bases from J, the junction contained 5 bases not matched to a gene. This CDR3 contains 16 residues. CDR3 in amino acids: CASSPPGTGARQPQHF. DNA for the CDR3: TGTGCCAGCTCACCACCCGGGACAGGGGCACGTCAGCCCCAGCATTTT.

The chain uses TRBV9 and TRBJ2-1; D remains unclear. Germline CDR1 SGDLS, CDR2 YYNGEE. The length of the CDR3 is 14 residues. V lost 0 bases, J lost 2 bases, and 6 bases lay in between. This chain's CDR3 is CASSVGLAYNEQFF. DNA for the CDR3: TGTGCCAGCAGCGTAGGACTTGCCTACAATGAGCAGTTCTTC. Supplemented by reference TRBV9 and TRBJ2-1, the full variable domain reads DSGVTQTPKHLITATGQRVTLRCSPRSGDLSVYWYQQSLDQGLQFLIQYYNGEERAKGNILERFSAQQFPDLHSELNLSSLELGDSALYFCASSVGLAYNEQFFGPGTRLTVL.

The genes are TRBV29-1 and TRBJ2-1; D gene unclear. CDR1 is SQVTM, CDR2 ANQGSEA, per germline. V was shortened by 4 bases and J by 6 bases, with 13 bases between the two germline ends. The CDR3 is 13 amino acids. CDR3 protein: CSVVGLSTNEQFF. The CDR3 DNA reads as TGCAGCGTTGTTGGGCTATCCACCAATGAGCAGTTCTTC.

This clone was seen more than once but under ten times. This sequence joins TRBV5-1 and TRBJ2-7; 10 nucleotides align to TRBD1. V lost 0 bases and J lost 7; bases outside the gene matches: 7. The V gene's germline CDR1 is SGHRS and CDR2 YFSETQ. There are 15 residues in the CDR3. The CDR3, as DNA: TGCGCCAGCAGCTTGGGTGGGACAGGGGTCTTTGAGCAGTACTTC. It yields the protein CASSLGGTGVFEQYF.

The table lists this clone with a few counts. The chain uses TRBV6-1 and TRBJ1-1, with unresolved D. In germline, CDR1 is MNHNS, CDR2 SASEGT. The CDR3 is made up of 16 amino acids. Trimming took 3 bases from V and 4 from J, leaving 18 bases between them. CDR3 DNA: TGTGCCAGCAGTGAGAGTTCAGGCCCCCCCGCCACTGAAGCTTTCTTT. Its protein product is CASSESSGPPATEAFF.

The rearrangement joins TRBV5-1 to TRBJ1-2; D is uncertain. Per the germline V gene, CDR1 is SGHRS and CDR2 is YFSETQ. The CDR3 is 11 residues long. V was cut by 0 bases and J by 8 bases, with 5 bases left in between. The CDR3 loop reads CASSLDGGYTF. The CDR3, as DNA: TGCGCCAGCAGCTTGGACGGGGGCTACACCTTC.